A single sample is the source of the 30 T cell receptor beta chains below, sequenced in a study of PD-1 blockade in classical Hodgkin lymphoma. Assay: immunoSEQ multiplex PCR; the TCRdb copy retains only in-frame clones and omits some. This table has tens of thousands of clones, roughly two thirds appearing once. Time point described: cycle 4 day 1 (C4D1), after less than seven weeks of nivolumab. Each patient's relapse followed autologous stem cell transplantation, and brentuximab vedotin exposure varied. Sequenced here: peripheral blood mononuclear cells (PBMCs), sampled before the fourth cycle of nivolumab. The receptors come from a human donor with classical Hodgkin lymphoma.

This clone was seen only a few times. The gene calls are TRBV4-1 and TRBJ1-2; 10 bases line up with TRBD1. J gave up 4 bases and V 0 bases, and 11 bases lay outside the gene matches. Germline V gene data show CDR1 as MGHRA and CDR2 as YSYEKL. This CDR3 has 18 amino acids. CDR3 loop: CASSQEGGQGTLSYGYTF. CDR3 nucleotide sequence: TGCGCCAGCAGCCAAGAAGGGGGACAGGGGACTTTAAGCTATGGCTACACCTTC.

The chain links TRBV4-3 to TRBJ2-1, with TRBD1 matching 8 bases. The ends lost 1 base at V and 7 bases at J; junction bases unmatched: 9. The CDR3 is 16 residues long. Germline CDR1 reads LGHNA; CDR2 reads YSLEER. Here the CDR3 reads CASSQAAGGAGNEQFF. The CDR3 coding sequence is TGCGCCAGCAGCCAAGCGGCAGGGGGCGCGGGGAATGAGCAGTTCTTC.

The chain recombines TRBV6-6 with TRBJ2-1; maybe TRBD2 (6 bases). The ends were cut back, 7 bases at V and 1 base at J, with 11 bases in the middle. CDR1 is MNHNY and CDR2 is SVGAGI in the germline V gene (reference sequence). The CDR3 runs to 14 residues. The CDR3 here is CASIPGTSYNEQFF. The CDR3 DNA is TGTGCCAGCATCCCCGGGACTTCCTACAATGAGCAGTTCTTC.

The chain couples TRBV29-1 to TRBJ1-5; 7 bases line up with TRBD1. J lost 6 bases, V lost 3 bases, and 5 bases had no gene match. CDR1 and CDR2 (germline): SQVTM, ANQGSEA. This CDR3 contains 13 residues. The CDR3 sequence: CSVDQGVGQPQHF. The CDR3, as DNA: TGCAGCGTTGATCAGGGGGTCGGTCAGCCCCAGCATTTT.

V and J are TRBV27 and TRBJ2-1; D is possibly TRBD1 or TRBD2 (5 bases each). Between the trimmed V and J ends, which lost 8 bases and 4 bases, there was a span of 12 bases. Germline V gene data show CDR1 as MNHEY and CDR2 as SMNVEV (reference sequence). The CDR3 consists of 13 residues. CDR3 DNA sequence: TGTGCCAGCCGGGACCGCCTTTACAATGAGCAGTTCTTC. This gives the protein CASRDRLYNEQFF.

The V call is TRBV27, the J call TRBJ2-3; D may be TRBD2 (6 bases). The germline CDR1 and CDR2 sequences are MNHEY and SMNVEV (reference sequence). V was pared by 8 bases and J by 3 bases, with 15 bases between. The CDR3 totals 14 residues. CDR3 coding DNA: TGTGCCAGCTGTGACCGGGGGTGGACAGATACGCAGTATTTT. It encodes CASCDRGWTDTQYF.

This sequence joins TRBV10-3 and TRBJ2-7; weak D call: TRBD1 (5 bases). Germline CDR1 is ENHRY and CDR2 is SYGVKD. The CDR3 runs to 16 residues. V was trimmed by 7 bases and J by 1 base, leaving 20 bases between them. The CDR3: CAITAEPPTGSYEQYF. The DNA of the CDR3 is TGTGCCATCACCGCGGAGCCCCCAACAGGTTCCTACGAGCAGTACTTC.

The V and J genes are TRBV7-9 and TRBJ1-1; 7 bases align to TRBD1. Per germline, CDR1 SEHNR and CDR2 FQNEAQ (reference sequence). This CDR3 region has 14 residues. With 9 bases clipped from V and 4 bases from J, the junction kept 11 bases outside the gene matches. CDR3 nucleotides: TGTGCCAGTGCAGGGGGTCTCTGGGGCACTGAAGCTTTCTTT. Translation gives CASAGGLWGTEAFF.

The V and J genes are TRBV28 and TRBJ1-4, with 7 bases matching TRBD1. The CDR3 is 14 amino acids. Germline assignment: CDR1 MDHEN and CDR2 SYDVKM. The junction had 5 bases not matched to a gene; V was cut back by 6 bases and J by 4 bases. The CDR3 DNA is TGTGCCAGCAGCTTCGGACAGGATAATGAAAAACTGTTTTTT. It codes for CASSFGQDNEKLFF.

The chain employs TRBV21-1 and TRBJ1-5. TRBV21-1 represents a pseudogene. The CDR3 covers 13 residues. DNA for the CDR3: TGTGCCAGCAAATCGGTTAGCAATCAGCCCCAGCATTTT. Its protein is CASKSVSNQPQHF.

The rearrangement links TRBV11-2 to TRBJ2-1, with D tentatively TRBD1 (5 bases). The germline V and J ends were trimmed by 4 bases and 8 bases, with 24 bases remaining between them. CDR1 is SGHAT and CDR2 is FQNNGV in the germline V gene. CDR3 size: 17 residues. The CDR3 DNA reads TGTGCCAGCAGCTCCGAATCCCAGGGTGGGCTTGAGGATGAGCAGTTCTTC. Translating gives CASSSESQGGLEDEQFF.

This clone was recorded once. Written as DNA, the CDR3 is TGCGCCAGCAGCCCAGGGACTAAGGATCAGCCCCAGCATTTT. This encodes CASSPGTKDQPQHF. V and J are TRBV5-1 and TRBJ1-5, with D possibly TRBD1 on 5 matching bases. This CDR3 comprises 14 residues. Deletions cut 4 bases from V and 5 bases from J, with 13 bases between. CDR1 and CDR2 (germline): SGHRS, YFSETQ.

This chain links TRBV6-1 with TRBJ1-1; 7 nucleotides align to TRBD1. Germline-derived CDR1 and CDR2 are MNHNS and SASEGT. V lost 4 bases and J lost 4; bases outside the gene matches: 9. This CDR3 has 15 residues. CDR3 coding DNA: TGTGCCAGCAGTGCCCTAACAGGGGCCGGCACTGAAGCTTTCTTT. It is translated as CASSALTGAGTEAFF.

The V gene is TRBV7-8, the J gene TRBJ1-2; D gene ambiguous. CDR1 and CDR2 from the germline V gene are SGHVS and FQNEAQ. The CDR3 is made up of 14 amino acids. V dropped 1 base and J dropped 5 bases, with 11 bases sitting between them. In nucleotides, the CDR3 is TGTGCCAGCAGCTTAGGTCATAAATCTTATGGCTACACCTTC. Protein sequence: CASSLGHKSYGYTF.

This clone was observed a few times. V is TRBV7-2 and J is TRBJ2-7; 9 bases are a match to TRBD1. Germline CDR1 reads SGHTA; CDR2 reads FQGNSA. J gave up 6 bases and V 5 bases, and 5 bases lay outside the gene matches. This CDR3 has 13 residues. The CDR3 sequence: CASSRDRVAEQYF. CDR3 nucleotide sequence: TGTGCCAGCAGCCGGGACAGGGTAGCCGAGCAGTACTTC.

This clone was counted between two and nine times. The chain recombines TRBV5-1 with TRBJ1-1; D ambiguous. V gave up 0 bases and J gave up 3 bases, with 6 bases separating them. Germline V CDR1 and CDR2: SGHRS, YFSETQ. The CDR3 contains 13 residues. The CDR3 reads CASSLAQYTEAFF. CDR3 in DNA: TGCGCCAGCAGCTTGGCCCAATACACTGAAGCTTTCTTT.

Written as DNA, the CDR3 is TGTGCCAGCTTATTCGTGGGGGGGGAGCAGTTCTTC. Its translation is CASLFVGGEQFF. V gene TRBV28 combines with J gene TRBJ2-1, with 7 bases lining up with TRBD2. This CDR3 has 12 residues. Trimming took 8 bases from V and 10 from J; bases not matched to a gene: 8. Germline CDR1 MDHEN, CDR2 SYDVKM.

CDR3 region: CAWASSLLGGDTQYF. The CDR3 nucleotides read TGTGCCTGGGCCTCCTCCCTCCTAGGTGGAGATACCCAGTACTTC. The V call is TRBV30, the J call TRBJ2-5; D ambiguous. This CDR3 has 15 residues. In germline, CDR1 is GTSNPN, CDR2 SVGIG (reference sequence). V gave up 5 bases and J gave up 8 bases, with 24 bases separating them.

The chain recombines TRBV30 with TRBJ1-1; D not certain. Germline assignment: CDR1 GTSNPN and CDR2 SVGIG (reference sequence). V shed 6 bases and J shed 0 bases, with 17 bases lying between them. The CDR3 covers 15 residues. CDR3: CACPSGGLLNTEAFF. CDR3 nucleotide sequence: TGTGCCTGTCCCTCGGGAGGGTTATTGAACACTGAAGCTTTCTTT.

This chain's CDR3 is CASSQGVAGGAEAFF. The CDR3 DNA follows: TGTGCCAGCAGCCAAGGAGTCGCCGGGGGGGCTGAAGCTTTCTTT. The gene calls are TRBV4-2 and TRBJ1-1, with a weak D call TRBD1 (5 bases). Germline CDR1 and CDR2: LGHNA and YNFKEQ. V was pared by 1 base and J by 6 bases, with 15 bases between. The CDR3 extends over 15 amino acids.

A few counts support this clone. The chain employs TRBV7-9 and TRBJ2-1; perhaps TRBD1 as D (6 bases). The ends were cut back, 1 base at V and 9 bases at J, with 10 bases in the middle. Per the germline V gene, CDR1 is SEHNR and CDR2 is FQNEAQ (reference sequence). CDR3 length: 13 amino acids. CDR3 loop: CASSLGTGSEQFF. CDR3 sequence (DNA): TGTGCCAGCAGCTTAGGTACAGGGTCTGAGCAGTTCTTC.

Concerning this clone itself: Other nucleotide sequences in the sample specify the same CDR3. The chain is built from TRBV5-4 and TRBJ2-7; D is undetermined. The CDR3 totals 12 residues. V was clipped by 0 bases and J by 4 bases, with 5 bases between them. The V gene's germline CDR1 is SGHNT and CDR2 YYREEE (reference sequence). CDR3 nucleotide sequence: TGTGCCAGCAGCTTGGATCTTTACGAGCAGTACTTC. Protein product: CASSLDLYEQYF. The complete variable domain, with remaining parts taken from reference TRBV5-4 and TRBJ2-7, reads ETGVTQSPTHLIKTRGQQVTLRCSSQSGHNTVSWYQQALGQGPQFIFQYYREEENGRGNFPPRFSGLQFPNYSSELNVNALELDDSALYLCASSLDLYEQYFGPGTRLTVT.

Notes on this clone: Germline and junction disagree at one end, which may indicate a read error. CDR3 DNA: TGTGCTAGCAGCCTTTCAGCCCAAGAGACCCAGTACTTC. Protein: CASSLSAQETQYF. The gene calls are TRBV7-7 and TRBJ2-5; D call uncertain. Germline CDR1 SSHAT, CDR2 FNYEAQ (reference sequence). The CDR3 loop spans 13 amino acids.

The chain has TRBV7-2 and TRBJ2-7; TRBD2 agrees at 8 bases. This CDR3 contains 15 residues. The V and J ends lost 5 bases and 3 bases, in that order; junction bases with no gene match: 9. The germline V gene encodes CDR1 SGHTA and CDR2 FQGNSA. The CDR3, as DNA: TGTGCCAGCAGCCCCGGAGGTGGGACTAGCTACGAGCAGTACTTC. This translates into CASSPGGGTSYEQYF.

The chain employs TRBV10-2 and TRBJ2-1, with unresolved D. Looked up from germline, CDR1 is WSHSY and CDR2 is SAAADI. The CDR3 contains 13 residues. V was trimmed by 5 bases and J by 6 bases, leaving 11 bases between them. CDR3 coding DNA: TGCGCCAGCAGTCTCCTCAGAACCAATGAGCAGTTCTTC. It yields the protein CASSLLRTNEQFF.

The chain links TRBV15 to TRBJ2-7, with D maybe TRBD2 (5 bases). Trimming stripped 5 bases from V and 6 bases from J, with 11 bases between. The CDR3 is 12 residues long. Germline assignment: CDR1 LNHNV and CDR2 YYDKDF (reference sequence). DNA of the CDR3: TGTGCCACCAGCCTTGTCCGGGGCGAGCAGTACTTC. Translating it yields CATSLVRGEQYF.

This clone was seen many times. This chain connects TRBV28 to TRBJ2-3; D possibly corresponds to TRBD2 (5 bases). Germline values: CDR1 MDHEN, CDR2 SYDVKM. V was pared by 8 bases and J by 3 bases, with 21 bases between. The CDR3 consists of 16 residues. CDR3 nucleotides: TGTGCCAGCGTCGGCCCCGGGTTAGCGTGGACAGATACGCAGTATTTT. It translates to CASVGPGLAWTDTQYF. The full variable domain, in which reference TRBV28 and TRBJ2-3 provide the parts outside the CDR3, is DVKVTQSSRYLVKRTGEKVFLECVQDMDHENMFWYRQDPGLGLRLIYFSYDVKMKEKGDIPEGYSVSREKKERFSLILESASTNQTSMYLCASVGPGLAWTDTQYFGPGTRLTVL.

The table lists this clone with a count of one. V gene TRBV19 combines with J gene TRBJ1-2; 12 nucleotides line up with TRBD1. Trimming at V came to 4 bases and at J to 10 bases, leaving 7 bases not matched to a gene. Germline CDR1 is LNHDA and CDR2 is SQIVND (reference sequence). This CDR3 region has 14 residues. The DNA of the CDR3 is TGTGCCAGTAGTACCCGGGACAGGGGGCATACCTACACCTTC. It yields the protein CASSTRDRGHTYTF.

This clone showed up just once. The sample contains more than one DNA sequence encoding this CDR3. The chain couples TRBV19 to TRBJ2-7, with D maybe TRBD1 (7 bases). The CDR3 spans 15 residues. V was cut by 1 base and J by 0 bases, with 10 bases left in between. The germline V gene encodes CDR1 LNHDA and CDR2 SQIVND (reference sequence). DNA for the CDR3: TGTGCCAGTAGTATAGGCGGGGACAGCTCCTACGAGCAGTACTTC. Its translation is CASSIGGDSSYEQYF.

CDR3: CAWSVLGGSYEQYF. CDR3 sequence (DNA): TGTGCCTGGAGTGTACTTGGTGGATCCTACGAGCAGTACTTC. The chain links TRBV30 to TRBJ2-7; D not resolved. Germline V gene lookup returns CDR1 GTSNPN and CDR2 SVGIG (reference sequence). Trimming left V 0 bases short and J 1 base short, with 10 bases between. The CDR3 is 14 amino acids.